These 10 T cell receptor beta chains were sequenced from one sample in a study of lymphopenia after photon versus proton radiotherapy. Using immunoSEQ multiplex PCR, the repertoire was profiled, and TCRdb retains in-frame clones only, with some absent. The sample has under 30,000 clones; around 90% are singletons. The input for sequencing was peripheral blood, taken from a patient treated with photon-based radiotherapy. These receptors were taken from a woman in her fifties or sixties with cholangiocarcinoma.

The V gene is TRBV5-6, the J gene TRBJ1-6; TRBD1 matches at 7 bases. The CDR3 has 16 residues. Germline values: CDR1 SGHDT, CDR2 YYEEEE. Germline trimming cut 4 bases from V and 2 bases from J; bases unmatched to any gene: 6. In nucleotides, the CDR3 is TGTGCCAGCAGCCCAGGGGGTCGGACCTATAATTCACCCCTCCACTTT. Protein sequence: CASSPGGRTYNSPLHF.

For this clone: The junction and the germline gene differ at one end; a read error may be behind it. This sequence joins TRBV5-1 and TRBJ2-5; 7 nucleotides match TRBD2. Germline-derived CDR1 and CDR2 are SGHRS and YFSETQ. CDR3 length: 17 residues. The CDR3 spells CASRFRPIRGDGETQYF. Written as DNA, the CDR3 is TGCGCCAGCCGCTTCCGACCCATCCGGGGGGACGGGGAGACCCAGTACTTC.

J is TRBJ1-1 and V is TRBV7-2, with D uncertain. V dropped 6 bases and J dropped 3 bases, with 17 bases sitting between them. Germline-derived CDR1 and CDR2 are SGHTA and FQGNSA. CDR3 length: 15 residues. CDR3 residues: CASSIHKRVYTEAFF. The CDR3 DNA reads TGTGCCAGCAGTATTCATAAAAGGGTGTACACTGAAGCTTTCTTT.

V is TRBV2 and J is TRBJ2-7; no clear D gene. This CDR3 spans 11 amino acids. Germline V gene sequence: CDR1 SNHLY, CDR2 FYNNEI. The germline V and J ends were trimmed by 4 bases and 10 bases, with 11 bases remaining between them. This CDR3 reads CASSGKRNQYF. CDR3 bases: TGTGCCAGCAGTGGTAAACGGAATCAGTACTTC.

The chain uses TRBV11-2 and TRBJ1-6; 8 positions match TRBD1. This CDR3 comprises 18 residues. With V trimmed by 5 bases and J by 0 bases, 9 bases remained unmatched. Germline lookup yields CDR1 SGHAT and CDR2 FQNNGV. The CDR3 bases are TGTGCCAGCAGCCCGGACAGGGAGTTAGGCTCCTATAATTCACCCCTCCACTTT. Its protein is CASSPDRELGSYNSPLHF.

Note on this clone: One end of the junction does not line up with germline, which may come from a read error. The chain joins TRBV27 to TRBJ2-7; 9 nucleotides match TRBD1. The germline gives CDR1 MNHEY, CDR2 SMNVEV (reference sequence). This CDR3 spans 13 amino acids. CDR3 DNA sequence: TGTGCCAGCAGGGGACAGGGATCCTCCGAGCAGTACTTC. The encoded protein is CASRGQGSSEQYF.

V and J are TRBV2 and TRBJ1-6; 8 nucleotides line up with TRBD1. Trimming removed 9 bases from V and 9 bases from J; junction bases left unmatched: 13. Per germline, CDR1 SNHLY and CDR2 FYNNEI. This CDR3 region has 15 residues. CDR3 protein: CASGPGTGSFSPLHF. CDR3 bases: TGTGCCAGTGGACCCGGGACAGGTTCTTTTTCACCCCTCCACTTT.

This rearrangement joins TRBV7-2 to TRBJ1-1, with a tentative D call TRBD1 (6 bases). This CDR3 is 14 amino acids long. Trimming took off 3 bases at V and 3 bases at J, with 11 bases between the two ends. Looked up from germline, CDR1 is SGHTA and CDR2 is FQGNSA. The CDR3 region is CASSFLRGDTEAFF. In DNA, the CDR3 is TGTGCCAGCAGCTTTCTTAGGGGGGACACTGAAGCTTTCTTT.

V gene TRBV7-2 combines with J gene TRBJ2-2; a possible D gene is TRBD2 (6 bases). From germline, CDR1 is SGHTA and CDR2 FQGNSA. The length of the CDR3 is 16 residues. V was cut by 1 base and J by 6 bases, with 15 bases left in between. The CDR3 region has the DNA TGTGCCAGCAGCTTAGGGCGGGGAGGTGGTCCCGGGGAGCTGTTTTTT. It yields the protein CASSLGRGGGPGELFF.

The V call is TRBV2, the J call TRBJ2-5; 8 nucleotides align to TRBD2. The V segment lost 11 bases and the J segment 5 bases; nucleotides outside the gene matches: 10. In germline, CDR1 is SNHLY, CDR2 FYNNEI. The CDR3 is 13 amino acids. Written as DNA, the CDR3 is TGTGCCTGCCAGGGTTCGGGGGGGGAGACCCAGTACTTC. Translated, it gives CACQGSGGETQYF.